This is a list of T cell receptor beta chains from one sample in a study of early T cells in non-severe SARS-CoV-2 infection. Each CDR3 protein is one row after TCRdb ran MiXCR on the 5' RACE reads. Among over 95,000 distinct CDR3 sequences listed, 16% were seen once. The sequenced material came from whole blood. Source of these receptors: an adult who was a healthcare worker with PCR-confirmed SARS-CoV-2 infection or an uninfected control (not recorded which). The CDR3 runs from the conserved cysteine through the conserved F or W. The order of the fields is D gene, J gene, V gene, clone size, CDR3 DNA, CDR3 protein. A D gene is named only where the DNA matches it firmly. A row's size may be missing; if present it is once, few, many or a size class.

. | TRBJ2-5 | TRBV5-1 | many | TGCGCCAGCAGCTCGAGCGGAGAGACCCAGTACTTC | CASSSSGETQYF
TRBD2 | TRBJ2-3 | TRBV20-1 | few | TGCAGTGCCCTACATTTTAGCGGGAGCACAGATACGCAGTATTTT | CSALHFSGSTDTQYF
. | TRBJ2-5 | TRBV7-9 | . | TGTGCCAGCAGCGTGGACGGATACCAAGAGACCCAGTACTTC | CASSVDGYQETQYF
. | TRBJ2-5 | TRBV7-9 | . | TGTGCCAGCAGCTTAGGGCTAGCCCAAGAGACCCAGTACTTC | CASSLGLAQETQYF
TRBD2 | TRBJ2-3 | TRBV20-1 | few | TGCAGTGCTAGACTCGGGACTAGTACGTCAGATACGCAGTATTTT | CSARLGTSTSDTQYF
. | TRBJ1-2 | TRBV19 | few | TGTGCCAGTAGTCCTCTCAGAGGGGCCCATGGCTACACCTTC | CASSPLRGAHGYTF
. | TRBJ1-4 | TRBV19 | few | TGTGCCAGTAGGGTCAACCTAGGGGAAAAACTGTTTTTT | CASRVNLGEKLFF
. | TRBJ1-1 | TRBV6-2/TRBV6-3 | few | TGTGCCAGCAGTTACTCGACATCTTCGGGACGGACCCTTCCGGAAGCTTTCTTT | CASSYSTSSGRTLPEAFF
. | TRBJ2-5 | TRBV11-2 | many | TGTGCCAGCAGCTTAACGACCGCTCAAGAGACCCAGTACTTC | CASSLTTAQETQYF
. | TRBJ2-6 | TRBV27 | . | TGTGCCAGCAGTTCAAAAAGGTGGATAGGGTCTGGGGCCAACGTCCTGACTTTC | CASSSKRWIGSGANVLTF
. | TRBJ2-6 | TRBV6-2/TRBV6-3 | . | TGTGCCAGCAGTTTAATCCCTGGGGCCAACGTCCTGACTTTC | CASSLIPGANVLTF
. | TRBJ2-1 | TRBV4-2 | many | TGTGCCAGCAGCCAAGAATGGGGGGGCCTGATGGATGAGCAGTTCTTC | CASSQEWGGLMDEQFF
TRBD2 | TRBJ2-3 | TRBV7-9 | . | TGTGCCAGCAGTACAGCGGGGGCCGGGACAGATACGCAGTATTTT | CASSTAGAGTDTQYF
. | TRBJ1-5 | TRBV27 | . | TGTGCCAGCAGCCCGACCGGGACGAGCAATCAGCCCCAGCATTTT | CASSPTGTSNQPQHF
. | TRBJ1-2 | TRBV6-2/TRBV6-3 | many | TGTGCCAGCAGGGCGGGACCGGGAACTTATGGCTACACCTTC | CASRAGPGTYGYTF
TRBD2 | TRBJ2-7 | TRBV20-1 | few | TGCAGTGCTAGAGTTGCCCTAGCGGGTAACTACGAGCAGTACTTC | CSARVALAGNYEQYF
. | TRBJ1-5 | TRBV9 | . | TGTGCCAGCAGCGTAGGTCAGGAAAACAATCAGCCCCAGCATTTT | CASSVGQENNQPQHF
. | TRBJ2-2 | TRBV24-1 | few | TGTGCCACCAGTACCTCGGACATAACCACCGGGGAGCTGTTTTTT | CATSTSDITTGELFF
TRBD1 | TRBJ1-1 | TRBV10-3 | many | TGTGCCATCAGTGAGTCTCCGGGTAGGACAGGGTCCACTGAAGCTTTCTTT | CAISESPGRTGSTEAFF
. | TRBJ2-7 | TRBV7-9 | . | TGTGCCAGCAGTCCACCCCAGGGCTACGAGCAGTACTTC | CASSPPQGYEQYF
. | TRBJ1-6 | TRBV20-1 | . | TGCAGTGCTAGAGATGCCAGACTAGACTATAATTCACCCCTCCACTTT | CSARDARLDYNSPLHF
TRBD1 | TRBJ2-7 | TRBV29-1 | few | TGCAGCGTTGCTAGGACAGGGTGGGACGAGCAGTACTTC | CSVARTGWDEQYF
TRBD2 | TRBJ2-7 | TRBV7-2 | . | TGTGCCAGCAGCGAGAGGCGGGAGGGAGTATACGAGCAGTACTTC | CASSERREGVYEQYF
. | TRBJ1-4 | TRBV15 | few | TGTGCCACCAGCCAAGAGCAGGGAAAACTGTTTTTT | CATSQEQGKLFF
TRBD1 | TRBJ2-5 | TRBV2 | . | TGTGCCAGCAGCCCAAGGCCGGGACAGGGGGCAAGGACCCAGTACTTC | CASSPRPGQGARTQYF
. | TRBJ2-1 | TRBV14 | . | TGTGCCAGCAGCACTAGAGGTGGCGGATTAGGTTACAATGAGCAGTTCTTC | CASSTRGGGLGYNEQFF
. | TRBJ2-7 | TRBV7-6 | . | TGTGCCAGCAGCTTAGACCCCTACGAGCAGTACTTC | CASSLDPYEQYF
. | TRBJ2-5 | TRBV12-3/TRBV12-4 | . | TGTGCCAGCAGTTTTCTAGCAAGAGAGACCCAGTACTTC | CASSFLARETQYF
. | TRBJ1-2 | TRBV13 | few | TGTGCCAGCAGCTTAGGTCGGACACACGGCTACACCTTC | CASSLGRTHGYTF
. | TRBJ2-1 | TRBV5-1 | many | TGCGCCAGCAGCTTGCCAACGACCGCGGCAGGGAGTGAGCAGTTCTTC | CASSLPTTAAGSEQFF
. | TRBJ2-7 | TRBV9 | medium-sized | TGTGCCAGCAGAGATACAGGGTTGGGAAGGTACGAGCAGTACTTC | CASRDTGLGRYEQYF
. | TRBJ1-2 | TRBV6-1 | . | TGTGCCAGCAGGACAGCACTTTATGGCTACACCTTC | CASRTALYGYTF
. | TRBJ2-1 | TRBV5-1 | . | TGCGCCAGCAGTGCGGACAGTACGTACAATGAGCAGTTCTTC | CASSADSTYNEQFF
. | TRBJ1-1 | TRBV19 | . | TGTGCCAGTAGTTACCAGCCGGAGGGCACTGAAGCTTTCTTT | CASSYQPEGTEAFF
. | TRBJ1-1 | TRBV20-1 | . | TGCAGTGCCTACGGAGGGGCCACTGAAGCTTTCTTT | CSAYGGATEAFF
. | TRBJ2-3 | TRBV7-2 | many | TGTGCCAGCAGCACCGGAGATTTCACAGATACGCAGTATTTT | CASSTGDFTDTQYF
. | TRBJ2-5 | TRBV29-1 | few | TGCAGCGGTGGGTCGAGTGGGGAGACCCAGTACTTC | CSGGSSGETQYF
TRBD2 | TRBJ2-7 | TRBV3-1 | . | TGTGCCAGCAGCCAAGATCTAATAGCGGGAGGGCCACACGAGCAGTACTTC | CASSQDLIAGGPHEQYF
. | TRBJ2-7 | TRBV25-1 | few | TGTGCCAGCAGTAAGGGGGGTGTGTTGTACTTC | CASSKGGVLYF
. | TRBJ2-7 | TRBV5-1 | . | TGCGCCAGCAGGCCTACCGGGACGTCAAGAGGCGAGCAGTACTTC | CASRPTGTSRGEQYF
. | TRBJ1-2 | TRBV13 | few | TGTGCCAGCAGCTCCATACCGGGGGGCGATGCAGGCTACACCTTC | CASSSIPGGDAGYTF
TRBD1 | TRBJ1-1 | TRBV20-1 | few | TGCAGTGCTAGAGATATGACAGGGACTGAAGCTTTCTTT | CSARDMTGTEAFF
TRBD1 | TRBJ1-5 | TRBV7-2 | . | TGTGCCAGCAGCCCAGGGGGAGAGCAGCCCCAGCATTTT | CASSPGGEQPQHF
. | TRBJ2-2 | TRBV7-2 | . | TGTGCCAGCAAGTGGGGGGGGCCCACCGGGGAGCTGTTTTTT | CASKWGGPTGELFF
. | TRBJ1-2 | TRBV21-1 | few | TGTGCCAGCAGCAAACAGGTCAACTATGGCTACACCTTC | CASSKQVNYGYTF
TRBD1 | TRBJ2-1 | TRBV9 | few | TGTGCCAGCAGCGTAGCTGGGACAGAACCGTACAATGAGCAGTTCTTC | CASSVAGTEPYNEQFF
TRBD2 | TRBJ2-4 | TRBV28 | many | TGTGCCAGCAGTTTTCTTAATAGCGGGAGGGCGGCCAAAAACATTCAGTACTTC | CASSFLNSGRAAKNIQYF
. | TRBJ1-2 | TRBV7-6 | few | TGTGCCAGCAGCTTTCGTAGAGTCTATGGCTACACCTTC | CASSFRRVYGYTF
. | TRBJ2-5 | TRBV7-2 | . | TGTGCCAGCAGCTCGAGGGAGGACCCCAGGTTGGGAGAGACCCAGTACTTC | CASSSREDPRLGETQYF
. | TRBJ2-5 | TRBV3-1 | few | TGTGCCAGCAGCGCCGGGACAAAAGCCCAGTACTTC | CASSAGTKAQYF
TRBD2 | TRBJ2-3 | TRBV12-3/TRBV12-4 | many | TGTGCCAGCACGGCTAGCGGGGGCTCAGATACGCAGTATTTT | CASTASGGSDTQYF
. | TRBJ1-6 | TRBV5-5 | . | TGTGCCAGCAGCTTGGCCCACAGCGTTAATTCACCCCTCCACTTT | CASSLAHSVNSPLHF